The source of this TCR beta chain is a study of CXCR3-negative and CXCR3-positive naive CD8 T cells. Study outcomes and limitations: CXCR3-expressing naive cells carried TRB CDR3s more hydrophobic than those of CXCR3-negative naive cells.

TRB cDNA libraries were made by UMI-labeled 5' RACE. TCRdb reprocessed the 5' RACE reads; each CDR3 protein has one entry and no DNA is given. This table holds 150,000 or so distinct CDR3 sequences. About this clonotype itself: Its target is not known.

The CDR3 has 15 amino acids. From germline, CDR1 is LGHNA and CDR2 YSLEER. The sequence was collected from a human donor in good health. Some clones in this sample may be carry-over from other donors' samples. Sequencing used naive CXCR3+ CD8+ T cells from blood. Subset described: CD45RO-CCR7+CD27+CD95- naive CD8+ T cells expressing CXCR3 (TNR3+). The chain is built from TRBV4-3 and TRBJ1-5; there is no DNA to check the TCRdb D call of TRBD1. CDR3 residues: CASSQDGGANQPQHF.